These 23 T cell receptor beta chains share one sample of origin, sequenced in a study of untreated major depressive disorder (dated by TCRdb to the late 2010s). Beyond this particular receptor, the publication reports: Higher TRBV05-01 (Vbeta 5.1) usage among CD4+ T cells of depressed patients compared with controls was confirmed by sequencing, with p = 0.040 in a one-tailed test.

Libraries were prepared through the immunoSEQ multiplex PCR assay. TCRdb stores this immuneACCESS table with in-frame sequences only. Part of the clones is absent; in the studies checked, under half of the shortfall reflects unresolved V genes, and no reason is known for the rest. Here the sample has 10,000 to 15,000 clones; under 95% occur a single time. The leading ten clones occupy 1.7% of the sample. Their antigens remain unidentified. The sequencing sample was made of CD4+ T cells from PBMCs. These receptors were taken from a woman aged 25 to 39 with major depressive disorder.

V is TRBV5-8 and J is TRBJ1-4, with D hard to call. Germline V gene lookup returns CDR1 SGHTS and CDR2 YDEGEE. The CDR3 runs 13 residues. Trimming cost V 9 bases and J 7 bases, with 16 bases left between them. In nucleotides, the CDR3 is TGTGCCACACGATGGGGTTCGGGTGAAAAACTGTTTTTT. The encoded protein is CATRWGSGEKLFF. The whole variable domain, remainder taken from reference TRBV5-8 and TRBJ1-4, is EAGVTQSPTHLIKTRGQQATLRCSPISGHTSVYWYQQALGLGLQFLLWYDEGEERNRGNFPPRFSGRQFPNYSSELNVNALELEDSALYLCATRWGSGEKLFFGSGTQLSVL.

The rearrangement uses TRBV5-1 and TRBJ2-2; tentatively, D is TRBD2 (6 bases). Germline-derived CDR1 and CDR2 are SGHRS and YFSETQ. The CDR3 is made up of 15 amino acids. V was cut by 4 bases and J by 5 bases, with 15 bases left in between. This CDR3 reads CASSLKTGDTGELFF. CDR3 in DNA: TGCGCCAGCAGCCTAAAGACGGGGGATACCGGGGAGCTGTTTTTT.

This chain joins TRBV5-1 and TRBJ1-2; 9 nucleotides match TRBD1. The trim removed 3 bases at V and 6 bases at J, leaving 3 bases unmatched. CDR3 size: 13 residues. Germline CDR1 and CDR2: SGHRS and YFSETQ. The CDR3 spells CASSWTGEDGYTF. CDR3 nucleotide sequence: TGCGCCAGCAGCTGGACAGGGGAGGATGGCTACACCTTC.

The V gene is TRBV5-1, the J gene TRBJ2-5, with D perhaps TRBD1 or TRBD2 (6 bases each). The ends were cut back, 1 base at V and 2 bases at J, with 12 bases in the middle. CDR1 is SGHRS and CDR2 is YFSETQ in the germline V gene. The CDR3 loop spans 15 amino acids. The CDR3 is CASSLSGGTQETQYF. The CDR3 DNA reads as TGCGCCAGCAGCTTGTCCGGGGGCACACAAGAGACCCAGTACTTC.

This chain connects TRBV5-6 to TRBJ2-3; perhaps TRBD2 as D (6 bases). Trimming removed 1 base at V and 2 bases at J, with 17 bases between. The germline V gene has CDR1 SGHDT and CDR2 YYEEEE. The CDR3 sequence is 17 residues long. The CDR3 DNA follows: TGTGCCAGCAGCTTGAAATTGGCGGGAACCCTCACAGATACGCAGTATTTT. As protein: CASSLKLAGTLTDTQYF.

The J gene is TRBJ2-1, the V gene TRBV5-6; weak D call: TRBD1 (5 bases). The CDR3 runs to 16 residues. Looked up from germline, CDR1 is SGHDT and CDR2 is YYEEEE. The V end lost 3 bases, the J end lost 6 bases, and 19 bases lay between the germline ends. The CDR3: CASSWGAFKTLNEQFF. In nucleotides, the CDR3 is TGTGCCAGCAGCTGGGGCGCTTTCAAAACCCTCAATGAGCAGTTCTTC.

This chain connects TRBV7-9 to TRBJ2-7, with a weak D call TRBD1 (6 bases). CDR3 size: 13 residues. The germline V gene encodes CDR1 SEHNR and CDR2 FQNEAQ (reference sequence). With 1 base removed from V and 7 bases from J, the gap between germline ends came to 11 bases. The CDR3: CASSLVQGREQYF. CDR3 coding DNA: TGTGCCAGCAGCTTAGTTCAGGGGCGGGAGCAGTACTTC.

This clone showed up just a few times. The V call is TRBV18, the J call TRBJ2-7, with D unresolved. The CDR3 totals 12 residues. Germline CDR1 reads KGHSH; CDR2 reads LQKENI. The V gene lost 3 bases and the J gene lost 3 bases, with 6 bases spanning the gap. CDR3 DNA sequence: TGTGCCAGCTCACCCCAGATCTACGAGCAGTACTTC. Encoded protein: CASSPQIYEQYF.

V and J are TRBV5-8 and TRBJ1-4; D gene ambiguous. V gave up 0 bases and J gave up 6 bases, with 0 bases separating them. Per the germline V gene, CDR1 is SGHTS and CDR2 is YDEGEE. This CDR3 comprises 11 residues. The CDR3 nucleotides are TGTGCCAGCAGCTTGGATGAAAAACTGTTTTTT. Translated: CASSLDEKLFF.

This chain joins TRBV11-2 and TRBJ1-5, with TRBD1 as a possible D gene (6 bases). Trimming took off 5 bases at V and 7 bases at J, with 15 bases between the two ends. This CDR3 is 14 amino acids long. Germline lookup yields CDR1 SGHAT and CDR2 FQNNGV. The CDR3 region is CASSTNRASQPQHF. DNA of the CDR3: TGTGCCAGCAGCACTAACAGGGCGAGCCAGCCCCAGCATTTT.

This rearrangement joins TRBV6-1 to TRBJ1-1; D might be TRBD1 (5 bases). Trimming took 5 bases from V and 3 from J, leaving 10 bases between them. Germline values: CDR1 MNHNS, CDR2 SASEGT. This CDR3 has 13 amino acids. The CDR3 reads CASSPRGDTEAFF. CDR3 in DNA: TGTGCCAGCAGTCCCCGGGGGGACACTGAAGCTTTCTTT.

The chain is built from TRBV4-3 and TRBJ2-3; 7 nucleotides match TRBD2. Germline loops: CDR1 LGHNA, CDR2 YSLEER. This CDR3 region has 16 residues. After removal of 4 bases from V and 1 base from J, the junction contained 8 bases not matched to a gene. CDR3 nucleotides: TGCGCCAGCAGCCCTACAGCGGGATTGGGCACAGATACGCAGTATTTT. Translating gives CASSPTAGLGTDTQYF.

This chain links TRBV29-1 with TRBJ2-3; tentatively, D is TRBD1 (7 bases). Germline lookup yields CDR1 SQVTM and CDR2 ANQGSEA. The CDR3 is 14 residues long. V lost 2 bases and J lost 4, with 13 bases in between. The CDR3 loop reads CSVERQGGSDTQYF. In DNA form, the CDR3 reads TGCAGCGTTGAAAGGCAGGGGGGATCAGATACGCAGTATTTT.

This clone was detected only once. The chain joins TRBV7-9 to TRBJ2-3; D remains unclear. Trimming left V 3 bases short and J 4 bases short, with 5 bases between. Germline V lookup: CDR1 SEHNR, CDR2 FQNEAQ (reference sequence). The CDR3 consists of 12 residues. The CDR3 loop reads CASSFQSDTQYF. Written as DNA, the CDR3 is TGTGCCAGCAGCTTTCAATCAGATACGCAGTATTTT.

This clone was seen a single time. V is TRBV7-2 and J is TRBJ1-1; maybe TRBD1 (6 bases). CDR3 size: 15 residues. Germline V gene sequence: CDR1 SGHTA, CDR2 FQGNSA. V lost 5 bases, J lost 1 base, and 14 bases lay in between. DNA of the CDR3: TGTGCCAGCAGCGGGGGGCCTTGGGCGAACACTGAAGCTTTCTTT. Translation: CASSGGPWANTEAFF.

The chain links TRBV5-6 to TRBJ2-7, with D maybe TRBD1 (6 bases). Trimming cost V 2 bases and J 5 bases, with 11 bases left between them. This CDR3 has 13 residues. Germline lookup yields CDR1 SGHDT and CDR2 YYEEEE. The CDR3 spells CASSFGTKDEQYF. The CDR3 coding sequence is TGTGCCAGCAGCTTTGGGACAAAAGACGAGCAGTACTTC.

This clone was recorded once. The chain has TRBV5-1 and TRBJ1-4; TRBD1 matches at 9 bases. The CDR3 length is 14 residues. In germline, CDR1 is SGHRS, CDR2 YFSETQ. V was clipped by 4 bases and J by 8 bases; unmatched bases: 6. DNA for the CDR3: TGCGCCAGCAGCCACGTTGGGACAGGGGAAAAACTGTTTTTT. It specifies CASSHVGTGEKLFF.

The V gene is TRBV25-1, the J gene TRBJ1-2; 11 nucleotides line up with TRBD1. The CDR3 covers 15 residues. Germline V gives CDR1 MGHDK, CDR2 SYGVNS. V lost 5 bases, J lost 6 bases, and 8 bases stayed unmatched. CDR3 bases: TGTGCCAGCAGTCCCACTCCGGGACAGGGGGATGGCTACACCTTC. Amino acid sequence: CASSPTPGQGDGYTF.

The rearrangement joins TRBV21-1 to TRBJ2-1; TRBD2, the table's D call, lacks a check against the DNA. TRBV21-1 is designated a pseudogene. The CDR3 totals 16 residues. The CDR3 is CASSKVRREGYNEQFF. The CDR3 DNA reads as TGTGCCAGCAGCAAAGTAAGACGGGAGGGATACAATGAGCAGTTCTTC.

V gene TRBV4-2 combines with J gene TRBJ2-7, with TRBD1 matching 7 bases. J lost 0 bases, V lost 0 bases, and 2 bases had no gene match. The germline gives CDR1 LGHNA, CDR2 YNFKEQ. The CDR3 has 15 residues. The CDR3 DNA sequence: TGTGCCAGCAGCCAAGAGGGGACAGTCTCCTACGAGCAGTACTTC. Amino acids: CASSQEGTVSYEQYF.

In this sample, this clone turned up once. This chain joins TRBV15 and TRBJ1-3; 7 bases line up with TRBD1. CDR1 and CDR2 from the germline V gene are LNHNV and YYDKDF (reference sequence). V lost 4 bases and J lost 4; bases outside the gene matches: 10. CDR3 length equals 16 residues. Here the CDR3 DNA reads TGTGCCACCAGCAACCGCATGGACAGGAGAGGAAACACCATATATTTT. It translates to CATSNRMDRRGNTIYF.

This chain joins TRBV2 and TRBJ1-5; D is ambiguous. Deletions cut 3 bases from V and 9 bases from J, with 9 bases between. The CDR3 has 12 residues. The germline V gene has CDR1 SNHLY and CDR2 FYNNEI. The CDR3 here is CASSDSLGPQHF. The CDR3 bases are TGTGCCAGCAGTGACTCTCTCGGGCCCCAGCATTTT.

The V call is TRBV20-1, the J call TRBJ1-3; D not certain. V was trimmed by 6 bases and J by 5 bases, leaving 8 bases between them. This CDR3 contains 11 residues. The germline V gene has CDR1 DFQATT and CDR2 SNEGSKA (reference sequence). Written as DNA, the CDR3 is TGCAGTGCAACCTACCGAAACACCATATATTTT. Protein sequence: CSATYRNTIYF.